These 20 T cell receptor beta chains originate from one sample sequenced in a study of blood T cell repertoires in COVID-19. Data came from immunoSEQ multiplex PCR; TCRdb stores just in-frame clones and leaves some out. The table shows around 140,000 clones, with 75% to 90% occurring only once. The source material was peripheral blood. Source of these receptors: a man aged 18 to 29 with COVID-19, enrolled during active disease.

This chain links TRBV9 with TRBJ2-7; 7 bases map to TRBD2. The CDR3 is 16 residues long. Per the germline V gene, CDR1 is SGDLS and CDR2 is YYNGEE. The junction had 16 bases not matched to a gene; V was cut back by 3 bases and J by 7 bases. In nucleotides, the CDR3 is TGTGCCAGCAGCGCCCCAACGGGCGGGAGCGGTGGGGAGCAGTACTTC. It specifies CASSAPTGGSGGEQYF.

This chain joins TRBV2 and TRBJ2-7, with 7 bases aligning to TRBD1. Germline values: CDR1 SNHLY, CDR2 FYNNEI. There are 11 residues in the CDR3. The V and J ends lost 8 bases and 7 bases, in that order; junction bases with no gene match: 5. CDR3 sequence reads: CASDFRGEQYF. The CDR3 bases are TGTGCCAGCGATTTCAGGGGGGAGCAGTACTTC.

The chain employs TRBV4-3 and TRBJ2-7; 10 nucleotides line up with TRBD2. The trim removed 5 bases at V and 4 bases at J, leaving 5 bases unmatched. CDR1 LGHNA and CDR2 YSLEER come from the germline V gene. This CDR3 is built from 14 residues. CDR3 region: CASSEGLAVYEQYF. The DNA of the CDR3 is TGCGCCAGCAGCGAAGGACTAGCGGTGTACGAGCAGTACTTC.

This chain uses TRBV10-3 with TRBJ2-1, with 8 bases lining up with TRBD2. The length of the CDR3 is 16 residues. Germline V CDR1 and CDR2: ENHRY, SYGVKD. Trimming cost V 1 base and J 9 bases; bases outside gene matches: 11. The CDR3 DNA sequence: TGTGCCATCAGTGAGTGGAAAGCGGGAGTGGGAACTGAGCAGTTCTTC. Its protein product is CAISEWKAGVGTEQFF.

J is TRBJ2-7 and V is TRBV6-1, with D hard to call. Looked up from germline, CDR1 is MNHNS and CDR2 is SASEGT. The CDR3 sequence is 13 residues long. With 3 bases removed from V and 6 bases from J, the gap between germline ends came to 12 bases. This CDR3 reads CASSDPTPSEQYF. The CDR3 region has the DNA TGTGCCAGCAGTGACCCCACGCCGAGCGAGCAGTACTTC.

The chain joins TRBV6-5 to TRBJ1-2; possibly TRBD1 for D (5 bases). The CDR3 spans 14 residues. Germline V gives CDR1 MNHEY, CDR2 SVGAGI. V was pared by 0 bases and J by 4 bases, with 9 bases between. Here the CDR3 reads CASSYSRQGYGYTF. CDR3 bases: TGTGCCAGCAGTTACTCGCGTCAGGGCTATGGCTACACCTTC.

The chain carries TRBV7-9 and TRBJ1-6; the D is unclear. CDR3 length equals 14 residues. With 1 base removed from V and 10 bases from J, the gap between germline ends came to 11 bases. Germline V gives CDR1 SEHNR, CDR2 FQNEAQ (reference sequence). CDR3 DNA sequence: TGTGCCAGCAGCTTAGGGACTGGAGGATCACCCCTCCACTTT. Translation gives CASSLGTGGSPLHF.

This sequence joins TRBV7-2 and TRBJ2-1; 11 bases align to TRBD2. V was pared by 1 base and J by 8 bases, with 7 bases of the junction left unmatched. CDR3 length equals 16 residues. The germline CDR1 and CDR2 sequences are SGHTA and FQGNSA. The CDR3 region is CASSLGVAGGHHEQFF. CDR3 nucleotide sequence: TGTGCCAGCAGCTTAGGGGTAGCGGGAGGGCATCATGAGCAGTTCTTC. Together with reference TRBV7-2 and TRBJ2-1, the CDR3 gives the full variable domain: GAGVSQSPSNKVTEKGKDVELRCDPISGHTALYWYRQSLGQGLEFLIYFQGNSAPDKSGLPSDRFSAERTGGSVSTLTIQRTQQEDSAVYLCASSLGVAGGHHEQFFGPGTRLTVL.

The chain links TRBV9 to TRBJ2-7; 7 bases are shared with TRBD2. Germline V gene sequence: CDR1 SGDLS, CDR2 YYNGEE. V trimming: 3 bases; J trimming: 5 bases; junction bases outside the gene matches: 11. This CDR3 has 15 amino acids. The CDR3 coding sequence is TGTGCCAGCAGCGCGACCCCCGGGAGGTACCACGAGCAGTACTTC. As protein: CASSATPGRYHEQYF.

CDR3 amino acids: CASSLDVADYEQYF. The CDR3 coding sequence is TGTGCCAGCAGCTTAGATGTTGCAGACTACGAGCAGTACTTC. The chain has TRBV11-2 and TRBJ2-7; D ambiguous. The CDR3 has 14 amino acids. V lost 0 bases and J 3 bases, leaving 9 bases between the germline ends. Germline CDR1 and CDR2: SGHAT and FQNNGV.

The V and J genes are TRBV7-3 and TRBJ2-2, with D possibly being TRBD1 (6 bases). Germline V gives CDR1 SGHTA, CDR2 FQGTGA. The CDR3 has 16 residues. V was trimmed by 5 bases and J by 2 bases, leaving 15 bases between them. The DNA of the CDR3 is TGTGCCAGCAGCCCAGACCCCAGGGGTAACACCGGGGAGCTGTTTTTT. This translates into CASSPDPRGNTGELFF.

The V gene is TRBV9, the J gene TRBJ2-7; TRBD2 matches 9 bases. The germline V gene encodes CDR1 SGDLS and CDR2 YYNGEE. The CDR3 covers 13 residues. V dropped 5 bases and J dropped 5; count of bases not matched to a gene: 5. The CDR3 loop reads CASSSGSLDEQYF. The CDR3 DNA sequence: TGTGCCAGCAGTAGCGGGAGTCTCGACGAGCAGTACTTC.

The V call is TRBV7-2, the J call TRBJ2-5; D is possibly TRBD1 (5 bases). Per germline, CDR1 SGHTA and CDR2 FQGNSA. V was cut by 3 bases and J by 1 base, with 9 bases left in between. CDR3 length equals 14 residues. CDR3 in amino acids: CASSFTGAQETQYF. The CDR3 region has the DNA TGTGCCAGCAGCTTTACAGGCGCCCAAGAGACCCAGTACTTC.

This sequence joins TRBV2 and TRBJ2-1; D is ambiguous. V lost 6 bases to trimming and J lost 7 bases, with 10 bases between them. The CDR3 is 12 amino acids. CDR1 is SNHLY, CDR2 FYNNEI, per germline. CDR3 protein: CASRLVGNEQFF. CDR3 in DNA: TGTGCCAGCAGGCTAGTCGGAAATGAGCAGTTCTTC.

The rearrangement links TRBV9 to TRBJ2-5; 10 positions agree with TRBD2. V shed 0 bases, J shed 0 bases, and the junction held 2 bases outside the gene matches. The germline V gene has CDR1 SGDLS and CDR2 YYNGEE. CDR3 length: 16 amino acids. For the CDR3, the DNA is TGTGCCAGCAGCGTAGTTGGACTAGCGGACCAAGAGACCCAGTACTTC. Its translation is CASSVVGLADQETQYF.

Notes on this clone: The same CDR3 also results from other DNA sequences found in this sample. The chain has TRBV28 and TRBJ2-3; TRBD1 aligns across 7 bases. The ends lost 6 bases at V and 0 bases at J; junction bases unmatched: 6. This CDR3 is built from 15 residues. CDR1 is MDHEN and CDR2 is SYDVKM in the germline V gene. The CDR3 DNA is TGTGCCAGCAGCCCGCCGACAGGGAGCACAGATACGCAGTATTTT. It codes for CASSPPTGSTDTQYF.

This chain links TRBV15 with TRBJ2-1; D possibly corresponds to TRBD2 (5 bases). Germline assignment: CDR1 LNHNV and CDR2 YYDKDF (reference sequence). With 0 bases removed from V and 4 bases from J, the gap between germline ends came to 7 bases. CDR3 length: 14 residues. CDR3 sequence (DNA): TGTGCCACCAGCAGAGATCGGGGATACAATGAGCAGTTCTTC. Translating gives CATSRDRGYNEQFF.

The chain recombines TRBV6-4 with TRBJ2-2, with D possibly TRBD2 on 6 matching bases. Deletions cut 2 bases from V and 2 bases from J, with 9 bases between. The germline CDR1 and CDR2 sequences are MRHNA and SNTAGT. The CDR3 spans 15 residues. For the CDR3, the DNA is TGTGCCAGCAGTGACGAAGCGGGTAACACCGGGGAGCTGTTTTTT. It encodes CASSDEAGNTGELFF.

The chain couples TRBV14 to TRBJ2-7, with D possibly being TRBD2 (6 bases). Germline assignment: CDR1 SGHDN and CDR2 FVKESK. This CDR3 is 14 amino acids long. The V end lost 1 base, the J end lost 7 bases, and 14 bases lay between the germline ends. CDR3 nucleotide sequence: TGTGCCAGCAGCCAAGTGGGACTGGTAGGAGAGCAGTACTTC. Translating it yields CASSQVGLVGEQYF.

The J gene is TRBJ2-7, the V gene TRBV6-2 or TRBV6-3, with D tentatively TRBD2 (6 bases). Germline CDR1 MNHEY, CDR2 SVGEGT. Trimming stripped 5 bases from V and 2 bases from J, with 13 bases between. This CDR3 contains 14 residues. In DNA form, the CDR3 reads TGTGCCAGCAGTAGGGACGGGGGAACCTACGAGCAGTACTTC. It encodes CASSRDGGTYEQYF.